The 27 T cell receptor beta chains below come from one sample, sequenced in a study of beta chain features in type 1 diabetes. The study's findings and limits: TCRB CDR3s from Type 1 diabetes patients were moderately but significantly shorter in all four CD4+ subsets.

Expressed TCRB transcripts were sequenced after all isolated RNA was converted to cDNA. Data came from immunoSEQ multiplex PCR; TCRdb stores just in-frame clones and leaves some out. The table records approximately 360,000 clones, 10% to 15% of them present only once. For these TCRs, the target antigens are not known. Sequencing was done on a sample of naive CD4+ T cells from blood. These receptors were collected from a woman younger than 30 with type 1 diabetes.

Only a few counts were recorded for this clone. This chain uses TRBV4-2 with TRBJ1-1; 8 nucleotides align to TRBD1. The J segment lost 1 base and the V segment lost 1 base, leaving 11 bases of the junction unmatched. Germline loops: CDR1 LGHNA, CDR2 YNFKEQ. The length of the CDR3 is 18 residues. The CDR3 region is CASSQAGGASRRNTEAFF. The CDR3 coding sequence is TGTGCCAGCAGCCAAGCAGGGGGCGCGAGTAGGAGGAACACTGAAGCTTTCTTT.

This chain joins TRBV9 and TRBJ2-1; 8 bases line up with TRBD2. The germline V gene encodes CDR1 SGDLS and CDR2 YYNGEE. J lost 7 bases, V lost 0 bases, and 9 bases had no gene match. The CDR3 consists of 16 residues. CDR3 DNA sequence: TGTGCCAGCAGCGTAGGGAGCGGGAGTTCGGGAAATGAGCAGTTCTTC. It translates to CASSVGSGSSGNEQFF.

V gene TRBV30 combines with J gene TRBJ1-2; TRBD1 matches 7 bases. The CDR3 has 17 residues. The V and J ends lost 7 bases and 1 base, in that order; junction bases with no gene match: 18. Germline values: CDR1 GTSNPN, CDR2 SVGIG (reference sequence). CDR3 nucleotides: TGTGCCTCCCAGCCATTGGGTTGGCAGGGGGGTAACTATGGCTACACCTTC. Translating gives CASQPLGWQGGNYGYTF.

This sequence joins TRBV14 and TRBJ2-1, with D hard to call. The CDR3 length is 14 residues. The germline V and J ends were trimmed by 3 bases and 3 bases, with 9 bases remaining between them. Germline V gene data show CDR1 as SGHDN and CDR2 as FVKESK. The DNA of the CDR3 is TGTGCCAGCAGCCACCCCGTTCGCTACAATGAGCAGTTCTTC. Its translation is CASSHPVRYNEQFF.

This clone showed up just a few times. V gene TRBV6-6 combines with J gene TRBJ2-3; 10 nucleotides align to TRBD2. Per germline, CDR1 MNHNY and CDR2 SVGAGI (reference sequence). The CDR3 is 15 amino acids. The V gene end was trimmed by 7 bases and the J gene end by 6 bases; junction bases not matched to a gene: 10. Here the CDR3 reads CASKLTSGRGDTQYF. CDR3 in DNA: TGTGCCAGCAAGCTGACTAGCGGGCGGGGGGATACGCAGTATTTT.

There are a few counts of this clone. This chain uses TRBV18 with TRBJ2-7; tentatively, D is TRBD1 (6 bases). Germline CDR1 and CDR2: KGHSH and LQKENI. This CDR3 region has 15 residues. V lost 6 bases to trimming and J lost 5 bases, with 20 bases between them. CDR3 bases: TGTGCCAGCTCCCATACCGCAGGGGACGGGAACGAGCAGTACTTC. It encodes CASSHTAGDGNEQYF.

There are a few counts of this clone. This chain uses TRBV28 with TRBJ2-7; D may be TRBD1 (6 bases). CDR1 and CDR2 from the germline V gene are MDHEN and SYDVKM. The CDR3 length is 13 residues. V was cut by 8 bases and J by 3 bases, with 14 bases left in between. The CDR3 DNA reads as TGTGCCAGCTCTGTGACAGGAGACTACGAGCAGTACTTC. Amino acids: CASSVTGDYEQYF.

The chain carries TRBV7-2 and TRBJ2-1, with 8 bases aligning to TRBD1. After removal of 5 bases from V and 10 bases from J, the junction contained 7 bases not matched to a gene. The CDR3 runs 13 residues. The germline gives CDR1 SGHTA, CDR2 FQGNSA. The DNA for the CDR3 is TGTGCCAGCAGCCAGCTGACAGGGGTCGAGCAGTTCTTC. Its protein is CASSQLTGVEQFF.

J is TRBJ1-2 and V is TRBV10-3; weak D call: TRBD1 (6 bases). This CDR3 comprises 14 residues. Trimming left V 0 bases short and J 8 bases short, with 13 bases between. Germline CDR1 ENHRY, CDR2 SYGVKD. The CDR3 spells CAISESAGQGGYTF. The CDR3 DNA follows: TGTGCCATCAGTGAGTCAGCGGGACAAGGGGGCTACACCTTC.

This clone was seen only a few times. The gene calls are TRBV5-1 and TRBJ2-3; D is perhaps TRBD2 (5 bases). Germline V gene lookup returns CDR1 SGHRS and CDR2 YFSETQ. The CDR3 is 11 residues long. V was trimmed by 7 bases and J by 6 bases, leaving 9 bases between them. The CDR3 protein is CASRRGDTQYF. The CDR3 nucleotides read TGCGCCAGCCGGCGAGGGGATACGCAGTATTTT.

This clone has only a few counts. The V and J genes are TRBV25-1 and TRBJ2-5, with a possible D match to TRBD1 (6 bases). The CDR3 sequence is 13 residues long. Germline CDR1 and CDR2: MGHDK and SYGVNS. Trimming pared 8 bases from V and 5 bases from J, leaving 15 bases between. The CDR3 sequence is CASLAGARETQYF. The CDR3 DNA is TGTGCCAGCCTCGCAGGGGCTCGCGAGACCCAGTACTTC.

This clone was picked up a small number of times. J is TRBJ1-4 and V is TRBV27; D ambiguous. Trimming removed 3 bases from V and 8 bases from J, with 13 bases in between. CDR3 size: 14 residues. Germline V lookup: CDR1 MNHEY, CDR2 SMNVEV (reference sequence). The CDR3 DNA reads TGTGCCAGCAGTTTCGACGTCGGAGGGGAAAAACTGTTTTTT. Encoded protein: CASSFDVGGEKLFF.

This clone was detected only a few times. Other DNA sequences in the same sample also yield this CDR3. V usage is TRBV7-2 and J usage is TRBJ2-2; D may be TRBD2 (6 bases). Between the trimmed V and J ends, which lost 0 bases and 4 bases, there was a span of 6 bases. This CDR3 region has 14 residues. CDR1 is SGHTA and CDR2 is FQGNSA in the germline V gene. Written as DNA, the CDR3 is TGTGCCAGCAGCTTAGCGGGGGGCACCGGGGAGCTGTTTTTT. Its translation: CASSLAGGTGELFF. The variable domain in full, with the rest retrieved from reference TRBV7-2 and TRBJ2-2, is GAGVSQSPSNKVTEKGKDVELRCDPISGHTALYWYRQSLGQGLEFLIYFQGNSAPDKSGLPSDRFSAERTGGSVSTLTIQRTQQEDSAVYLCASSLAGGTGELFFGEGSRLTVL.

V is TRBV2 and J is TRBJ2-3; TRBD1 matches 7 bases. CDR1 and CDR2 from the germline V gene are SNHLY and FYNNEI. There are 16 residues in the CDR3. V lost 6 bases, J lost 2 bases, and 11 bases stayed unmatched. CDR3 in DNA: TGTGCCAGCAGGTACCTGGGGCAGGGGGTCACAGATACGCAGTATTTT. Protein product: CASRYLGQGVTDTQYF.

The chain couples TRBV6-5 to TRBJ2-7, with 12 bases fitting TRBD1. The CDR3 has 14 residues. The germline CDR1 and CDR2 sequences are MNHEY and SVGAGI. V lost 2 bases to trimming and J lost 7 bases; unmatched junction nucleotides: 3. The chain's CDR3 is CASSYGTGGGEQYF. In DNA, the CDR3 is TGTGCCAGCAGTTACGGGACAGGGGGCGGTGAGCAGTACTTC.

This clone has more than one count but fewer than ten. The genes are TRBV18 and TRBJ2-7; 11 positions match TRBD2. Unmatched junction bases numbered 5, after V lost 2 bases and J lost 5 bases. The V gene's germline CDR1 is KGHSH and CDR2 LQKENI. The CDR3 sequence is 15 residues long. CDR3 sequence reads: CASSPRTSGSNEQYF. The CDR3 DNA is TGTGCCAGCTCACCAAGAACTAGCGGGAGCAACGAGCAGTACTTC.

This clone was found a few times. Written as DNA, the CDR3 is TGTGCCAGCAGTGAGGACAGGGGATGGCAGCCCCAGCATTTT. This sequence encodes CASSEDRGWQPQHF. The chain employs TRBV25-1 and TRBJ1-5; 9 nucleotides align to TRBD1. Germline V CDR1 and CDR2: MGHDK, SYGVNS. The CDR3 sequence is 14 residues long. The V segment lost 3 bases and the J segment 7 bases; nucleotides outside the gene matches: 4.

This clone was seen a few times. The J gene is TRBJ2-5, the V gene TRBV2; no clear D gene. The V end lost 2 bases, the J end lost 5 bases, and 9 bases lay between the germline ends. CDR1 SNHLY and CDR2 FYNNEI come from the germline V gene. CDR3 length equals 13 residues. The CDR3 is CASSESTGETQYF. The CDR3, as DNA: TGTGCCAGCAGTGAATCTACCGGGGAGACCCAGTACTTC.

CDR3 residues: CASSSDRGRGTEAFF. The CDR3, as DNA: TGTGCCAGCAGCTCAGACAGGGGGCGCGGCACTGAAGCTTTCTTT. This rearrangement joins TRBV7-9 to TRBJ1-1; 10 nucleotides agree with TRBD1. CDR1 SEHNR and CDR2 FQNEAQ come from the germline V gene (reference sequence). Losses at the gene ends were 4 bases for V and 4 bases for J; bases not matched to a gene: 6. CDR3 length equals 15 residues.

This clone was seen a few times. The J gene is TRBJ1-2, the V gene TRBV5-4, with 7 nucleotides matching TRBD1. The CDR3 is made up of 16 amino acids. V lost 0 bases to trimming and J lost 2 bases; unmatched junction nucleotides: 7. Germline V gene sequence: CDR1 SGHNT, CDR2 YYREEE (reference sequence). The CDR3 sequence is CASSLGRGQDNYGYTF. The CDR3 region has the DNA TGTGCCAGCAGCTTGGGACGAGGACAGGACAACTATGGCTACACCTTC.

In its sample, this clone was seen a few times. This rearrangement joins TRBV5-1 to TRBJ2-1; D perhaps matches TRBD1 (6 bases). CDR1 is SGHRS and CDR2 is YFSETQ in the germline V gene. The ends were cut back, 4 bases at V and 3 bases at J, with 14 bases in the middle. The CDR3 consists of 15 residues. CDR3: CASSLGGSHYNEQFF. CDR3 DNA sequence: TGCGCCAGCAGCCTTGGGGGCAGCCACTACAATGAGCAGTTCTTC.

The V gene is TRBV7-3, the J gene TRBJ2-6, with D possibly matching TRBD2 (6 bases). The CDR3 has 15 amino acids. Trimming shortened V by 5 bases and J by 2 bases, and 10 bases separated the two germline ends. The germline gives CDR1 SGHTA, CDR2 FQGTGA. The CDR3 nucleotides are TGTGCCAGCAGCCTGGGACTTACTGGGGCCAACGTCCTGACTTTC. The encoded protein is CASSLGLTGANVLTF. Drawing the rest from reference TRBV7-3 and TRBJ2-6, the complete variable domain is GAGVSQTPSNKVTEKGKYVELRCDPISGHTALYWYRQSLGQGPEFLIYFQGTGAADDSGLPNDRFFAVRPEGSVSTLKIQRTERGDSAVYLCASSLGLTGANVLTFGAGSRLTVL.

The chain has TRBV7-9 and TRBJ2-1, with 10 bases lining up with TRBD1. Germline CDR1 reads SEHNR; CDR2 reads FQNEAQ (reference sequence). Losses at the gene ends were 3 bases for V and 5 bases for J; bases not matched to a gene: 4. This CDR3 spans 15 amino acids. The CDR3 DNA reads TGTGCCAGCAGCTTCGGGACAGGGGTCCACAATGAGCAGTTCTTC. Protein: CASSFGTGVHNEQFF. The whole variable domain, filled in from reference TRBV7-9 and TRBJ2-1, reads DTGVSQNPRHKITKRGQNVTFRCDPISEHNRLYWYRQTLGQGPEFLTYFQNEAQLEKSRLLSDRFSAERPKGSFSTLEIQRTEQGDSAMYLCASSFGTGVHNEQFFGPGTRLTVL.

This clone occurred a few times. The chain has TRBV7-9 and TRBJ2-1; D ambiguous. From germline, CDR1 is SEHNR and CDR2 FQNEAQ (reference sequence). The CDR3 has 12 residues. V gave up 5 bases and J gave up 8 bases, with 10 bases separating them. The CDR3 region is CASSLTRDEQFF. Here the CDR3 DNA reads TGTGCCAGCAGCCTCACTCGGGATGAGCAGTTCTTC.

This clone occurred a few times. The gene calls are TRBV5-1 and TRBJ2-1, with 7 bases fitting TRBD1. Germline V CDR1 and CDR2: SGHRS, YFSETQ. With 4 bases clipped from V and 7 bases from J, the junction kept 11 bases outside the gene matches. The CDR3 is 15 residues long. The CDR3 region is CASSLNPQGENEQFF. CDR3 sequence (DNA): TGCGCCAGCAGCCTGAACCCGCAGGGGGAAAATGAGCAGTTCTTC.

The chain recombines TRBV7-6 with TRBJ2-3, with no clear D. The CDR3 is made up of 14 amino acids. Trimming pared 1 base from V and 2 bases from J, leaving 7 bases between. Germline V gives CDR1 SGHVS, CDR2 FNYEAQ. CDR3 loop: CASSLGQFTDTQYF. CDR3 sequence (DNA): TGTGCCAGCAGCTTAGGGCAGTTCACAGATACGCAGTATTTT.

This clone was counted only a few times. The rearrangement links TRBV30 to TRBJ2-7; 8 nucleotides match TRBD2. The V gene end was trimmed by 5 bases and the J gene end by 5 bases; junction bases not matched to a gene: 5. This CDR3 contains 12 residues. CDR1 is GTSNPN, CDR2 SVGIG, per germline (reference sequence). CDR3 DNA sequence: TGTGCCTGGGACGGGGGGGACCACGAGCAGTACTTC. It translates to CAWDGGDHEQYF.